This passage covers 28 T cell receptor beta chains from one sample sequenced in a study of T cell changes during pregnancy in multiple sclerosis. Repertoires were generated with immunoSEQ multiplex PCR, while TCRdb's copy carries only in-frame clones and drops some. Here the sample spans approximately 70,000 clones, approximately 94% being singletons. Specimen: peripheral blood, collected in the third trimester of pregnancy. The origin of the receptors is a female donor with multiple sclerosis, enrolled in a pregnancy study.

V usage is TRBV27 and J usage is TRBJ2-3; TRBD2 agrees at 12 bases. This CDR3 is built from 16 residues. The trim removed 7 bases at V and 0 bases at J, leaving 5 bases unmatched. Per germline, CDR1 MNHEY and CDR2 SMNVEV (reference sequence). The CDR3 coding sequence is TGTGCCAGCACCACCGGGACTAGCGGGAGCACAGATACGCAGTATTTT. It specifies CASTTGTSGSTDTQYF.

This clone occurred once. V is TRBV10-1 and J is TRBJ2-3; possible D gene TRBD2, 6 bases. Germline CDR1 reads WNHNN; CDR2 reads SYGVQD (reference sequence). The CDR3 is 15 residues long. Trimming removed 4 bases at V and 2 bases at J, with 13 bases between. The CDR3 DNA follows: TGCGCCAGCAGTGTGGGACTCAGAGACACAGATACGCAGTATTTT. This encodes CASSVGLRDTDTQYF.

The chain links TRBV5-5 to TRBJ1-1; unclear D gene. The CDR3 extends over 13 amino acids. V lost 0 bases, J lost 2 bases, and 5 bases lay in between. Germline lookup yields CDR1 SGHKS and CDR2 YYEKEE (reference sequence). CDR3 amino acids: CASSLDLNTEAFF. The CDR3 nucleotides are TGTGCCAGCAGCTTGGACCTAAACACTGAAGCTTTCTTT.

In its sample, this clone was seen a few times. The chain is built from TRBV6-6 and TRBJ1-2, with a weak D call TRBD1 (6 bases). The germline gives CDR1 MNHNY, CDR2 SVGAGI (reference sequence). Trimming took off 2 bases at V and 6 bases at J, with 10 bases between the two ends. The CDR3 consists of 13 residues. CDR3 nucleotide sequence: TGTGCCAGCAGTTACAGAGGGGGAGATGGCTACACCTTC. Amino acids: CASSYRGGDGYTF.

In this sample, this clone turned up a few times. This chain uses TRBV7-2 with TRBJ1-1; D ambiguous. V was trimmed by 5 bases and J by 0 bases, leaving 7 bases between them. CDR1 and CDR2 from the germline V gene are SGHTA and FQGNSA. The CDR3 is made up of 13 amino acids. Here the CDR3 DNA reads TGTGCCAGCAGCCCCGACATGAACACTGAAGCTTTCTTT. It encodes CASSPDMNTEAFF. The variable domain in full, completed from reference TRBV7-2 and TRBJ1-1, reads GAGVSQSPSNKVTEKGKDVELRCDPISGHTALYWYRQSLGQGLEFLIYFQGNSAPDKSGLPSDRFSAERTGGSVSTLTIQRTQQEDSAVYLCASSPDMNTEAFFGQGTRLTVV.

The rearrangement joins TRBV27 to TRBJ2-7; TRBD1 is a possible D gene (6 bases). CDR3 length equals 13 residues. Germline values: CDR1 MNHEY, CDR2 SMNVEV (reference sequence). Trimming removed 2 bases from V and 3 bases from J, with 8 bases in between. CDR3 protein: CASSLEQGYEQYF. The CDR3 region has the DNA TGTGCCAGCAGTTTAGAACAGGGCTACGAGCAGTACTTC.

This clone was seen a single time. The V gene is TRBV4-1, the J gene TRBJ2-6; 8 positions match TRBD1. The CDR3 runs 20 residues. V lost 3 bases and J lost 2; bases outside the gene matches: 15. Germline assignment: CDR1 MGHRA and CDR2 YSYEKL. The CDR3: CASSQSGTGHLTAGANVLTF. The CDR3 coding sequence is TGCGCCAGCAGCCAGTCCGGGACAGGCCATCTGACGGCTGGGGCCAACGTCCTGACTTTC.

CDR3 in amino acids: CAISNGLAMGELFF. In nucleotides, the CDR3 is TGTGCCATCAGCAACGGACTAGCAATGGGGGAGCTGTTTTTT. J is TRBJ2-2 and V is TRBV10-3, with TRBD2 matching over 8 bases. With 6 bases clipped from V and 8 bases from J, the junction kept 8 bases outside the gene matches. Germline CDR1 reads ENHRY; CDR2 reads SYGVKD. The CDR3 length is 14 residues.

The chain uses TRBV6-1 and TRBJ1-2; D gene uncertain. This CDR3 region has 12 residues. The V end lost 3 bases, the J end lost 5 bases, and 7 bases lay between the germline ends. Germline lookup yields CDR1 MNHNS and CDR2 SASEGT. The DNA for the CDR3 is TGTGCCAGCAGTGAGGCACTATATGGCTACACCTTC. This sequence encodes CASSEALYGYTF.

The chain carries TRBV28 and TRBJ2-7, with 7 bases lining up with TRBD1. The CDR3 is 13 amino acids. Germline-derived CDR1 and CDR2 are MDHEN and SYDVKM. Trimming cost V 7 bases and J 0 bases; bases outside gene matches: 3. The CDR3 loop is CASTRDSSYEQYF. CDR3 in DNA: TGTGCCAGCACAAGGGACAGCTCCTACGAGCAGTACTTC.

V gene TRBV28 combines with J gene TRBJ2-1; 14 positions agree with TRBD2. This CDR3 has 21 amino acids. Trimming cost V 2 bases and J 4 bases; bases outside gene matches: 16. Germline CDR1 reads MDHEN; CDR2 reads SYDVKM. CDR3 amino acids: CASSLPGTSGRKWGVYNEQFF. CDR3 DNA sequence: TGTGCCAGCAGTTTACCTGGGACTAGCGGGAGAAAGTGGGGTGTGTACAATGAGCAGTTCTTC.

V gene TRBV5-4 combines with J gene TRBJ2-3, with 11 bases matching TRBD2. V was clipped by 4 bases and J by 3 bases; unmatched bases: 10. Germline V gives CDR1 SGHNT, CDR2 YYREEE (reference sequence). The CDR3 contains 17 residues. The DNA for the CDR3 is TGTGCCAGCAGCCCACACGGGACTAGCGGAGGAACAGATACGCAGTATTTT. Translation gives CASSPHGTSGGTDTQYF. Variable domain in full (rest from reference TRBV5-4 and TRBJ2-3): ETGVTQSPTHLIKTRGQQVTLRCSSQSGHNTVSWYQQALGQGPQFIFQYYREEENGRGNFPPRFSGLQFPNYSSELNVNALELDDSALYLCASSPHGTSGGTDTQYFGPGTRLTVL.

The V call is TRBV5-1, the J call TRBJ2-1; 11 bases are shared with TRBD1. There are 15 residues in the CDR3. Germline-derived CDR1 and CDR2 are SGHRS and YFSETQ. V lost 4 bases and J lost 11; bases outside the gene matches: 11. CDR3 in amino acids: CASSPRTGGASQQFF. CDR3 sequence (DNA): TGCGCCAGCAGCCCGAGGACAGGGGGCGCTTCCCAGCAGTTCTTC.

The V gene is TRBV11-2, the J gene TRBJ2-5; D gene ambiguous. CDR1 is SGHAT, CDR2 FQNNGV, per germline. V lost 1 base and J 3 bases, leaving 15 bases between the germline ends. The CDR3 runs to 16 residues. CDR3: CASSLVWVPGEETQYF. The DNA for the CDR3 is TGTGCCAGCAGCTTAGTCTGGGTTCCGGGTGAAGAGACCCAGTACTTC.

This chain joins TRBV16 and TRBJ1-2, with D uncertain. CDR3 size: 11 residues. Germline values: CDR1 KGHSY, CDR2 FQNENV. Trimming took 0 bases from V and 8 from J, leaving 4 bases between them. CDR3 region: CASSQSRGYTF. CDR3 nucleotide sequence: TGTGCCAGCAGCCAATCGCGCGGCTACACCTTC.

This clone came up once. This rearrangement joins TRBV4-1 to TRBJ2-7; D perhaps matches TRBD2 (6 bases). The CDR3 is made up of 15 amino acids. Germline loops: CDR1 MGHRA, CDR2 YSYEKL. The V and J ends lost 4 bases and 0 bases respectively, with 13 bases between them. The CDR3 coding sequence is TGCGCCAGCAGCCCTTGGGACTCAAGCTCCTACGAGCAGTACTTC. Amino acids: CASSPWDSSSYEQYF.

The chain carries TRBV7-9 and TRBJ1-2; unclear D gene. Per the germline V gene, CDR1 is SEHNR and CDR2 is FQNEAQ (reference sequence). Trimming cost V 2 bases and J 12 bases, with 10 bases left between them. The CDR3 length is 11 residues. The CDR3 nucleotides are TGTGCCAGCAGCTTAATTCTAGGTGACACCTTC. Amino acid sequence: CASSLILGDTF.

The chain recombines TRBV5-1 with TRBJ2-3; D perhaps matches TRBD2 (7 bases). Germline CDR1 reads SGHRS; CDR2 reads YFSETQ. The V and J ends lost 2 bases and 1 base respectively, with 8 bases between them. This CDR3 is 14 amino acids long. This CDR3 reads CASSLGGGTDTQYF. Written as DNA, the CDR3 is TGCGCCAGCAGCTTAGGGGGGGGCACAGATACGCAGTATTTT.

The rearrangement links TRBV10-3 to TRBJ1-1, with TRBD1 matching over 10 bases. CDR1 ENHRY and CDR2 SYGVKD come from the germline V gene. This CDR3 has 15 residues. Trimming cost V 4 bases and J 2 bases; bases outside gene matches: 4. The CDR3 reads CAISGGDRGNTEAFF. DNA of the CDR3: TGTGCCATCAGTGGCGGGGACAGGGGAAACACTGAAGCTTTCTTT.

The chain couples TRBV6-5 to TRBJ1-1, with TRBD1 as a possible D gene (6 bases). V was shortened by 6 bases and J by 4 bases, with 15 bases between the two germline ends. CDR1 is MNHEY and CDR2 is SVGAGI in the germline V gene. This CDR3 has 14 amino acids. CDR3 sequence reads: CASSRDTRGTEAFF. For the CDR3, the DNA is TGTGCCAGCAGCCGGGACACCCGGGGCACTGAAGCTTTCTTT.

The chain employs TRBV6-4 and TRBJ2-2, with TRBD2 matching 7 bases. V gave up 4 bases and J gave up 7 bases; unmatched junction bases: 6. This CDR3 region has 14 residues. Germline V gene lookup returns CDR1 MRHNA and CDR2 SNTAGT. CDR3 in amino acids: CASSGLAFNGELFF. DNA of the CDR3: TGTGCCAGCAGTGGACTAGCTTTTAACGGGGAGCTGTTTTTT.

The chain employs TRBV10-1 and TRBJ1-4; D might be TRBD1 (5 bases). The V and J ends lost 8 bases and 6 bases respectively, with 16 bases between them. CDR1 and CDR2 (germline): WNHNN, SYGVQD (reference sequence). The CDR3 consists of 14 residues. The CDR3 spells CASSPGGDDEKLFF. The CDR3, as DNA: TGCGCCAGCTCCCCCGGGGGTGACGATGAAAAACTGTTTTTT.

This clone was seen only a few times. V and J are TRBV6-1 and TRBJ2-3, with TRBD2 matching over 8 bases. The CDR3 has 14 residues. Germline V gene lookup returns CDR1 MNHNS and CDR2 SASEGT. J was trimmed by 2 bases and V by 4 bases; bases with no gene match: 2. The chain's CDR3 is CASSGLATTDTQYF. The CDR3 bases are TGTGCCAGCAGTGGACTAGCGACCACAGATACGCAGTATTTT.

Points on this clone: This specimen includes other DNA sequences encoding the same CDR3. CDR3 sequence (DNA): TGCGCCAGCAGCCCGGGACTAGCGGGAGACGAGCAGTTCTTC. The encoded protein is CASSPGLAGDEQFF. V usage is TRBV5-1 and J usage is TRBJ2-1; 14 positions match TRBD2. V was clipped by 4 bases and J by 10 bases; unmatched bases: 4. The CDR3 sequence is 14 residues long. Germline V gene data show CDR1 as SGHRS and CDR2 as YFSETQ.

CDR3 sequence reads: CASSPPGGANTIYF. The CDR3 DNA sequence: TGTGCCAGCAGCCCCCCCGGCGGGGCTAACACCATATATTTT. The chain couples TRBV5-6 to TRBJ1-3; D may be TRBD1 (5 bases). V lost 4 bases and J 7 bases, leaving 15 bases between the germline ends. The CDR3 has 14 amino acids. Germline V gene lookup returns CDR1 SGHDT and CDR2 YYEEEE.

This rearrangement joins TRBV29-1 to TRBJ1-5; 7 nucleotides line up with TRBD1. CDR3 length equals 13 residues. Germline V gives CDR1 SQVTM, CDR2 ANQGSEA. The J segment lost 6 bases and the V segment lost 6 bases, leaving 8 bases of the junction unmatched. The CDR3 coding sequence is TGCAGCGTGTCGACAGGGAAGAGTCAGCCCCAGCATTTT. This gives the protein CSVSTGKSQPQHF.

The CDR3 nucleotides read TGTGCCAGCACTTTGCCGGGAGTCTCTAAGACGGGAGAGACCCAGTACTTC. Protein: CASTLPGVSKTGETQYF. The chain employs TRBV6-7 and TRBJ2-5; weak D call: TRBD2 (6 bases). TRBV6-7 is given ORF status, its function remaining uncertain. The V end was cut by 7 bases, the J end by 4 bases, with 25 bases between. This CDR3 has 17 amino acids.

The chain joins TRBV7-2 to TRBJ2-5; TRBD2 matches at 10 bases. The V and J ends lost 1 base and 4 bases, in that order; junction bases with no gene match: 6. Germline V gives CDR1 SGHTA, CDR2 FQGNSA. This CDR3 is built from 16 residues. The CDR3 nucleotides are TGTGCCAGCAGCTTAGGGCTAGCGGGAGTCCGAGAGACCCAGTACTTC. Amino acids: CASSLGLAGVRETQYF.